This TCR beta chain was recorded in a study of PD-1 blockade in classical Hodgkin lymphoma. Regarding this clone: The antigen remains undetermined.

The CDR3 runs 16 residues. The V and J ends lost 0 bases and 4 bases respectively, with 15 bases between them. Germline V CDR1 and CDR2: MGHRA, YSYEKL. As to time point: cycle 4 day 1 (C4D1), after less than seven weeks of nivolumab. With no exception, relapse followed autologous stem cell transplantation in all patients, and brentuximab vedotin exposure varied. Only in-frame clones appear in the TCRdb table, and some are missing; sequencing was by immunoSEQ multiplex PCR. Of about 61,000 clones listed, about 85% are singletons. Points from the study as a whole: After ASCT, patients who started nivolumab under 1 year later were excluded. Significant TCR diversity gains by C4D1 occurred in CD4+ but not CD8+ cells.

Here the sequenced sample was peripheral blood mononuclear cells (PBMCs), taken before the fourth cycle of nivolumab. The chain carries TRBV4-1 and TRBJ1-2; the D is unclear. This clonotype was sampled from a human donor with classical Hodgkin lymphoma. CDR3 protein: CASSQDGVSIRYGYTF. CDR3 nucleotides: TGCGCCAGCAGCCAAGACGGGGTAAGTATCCGCTATGGCTACACCTTC.